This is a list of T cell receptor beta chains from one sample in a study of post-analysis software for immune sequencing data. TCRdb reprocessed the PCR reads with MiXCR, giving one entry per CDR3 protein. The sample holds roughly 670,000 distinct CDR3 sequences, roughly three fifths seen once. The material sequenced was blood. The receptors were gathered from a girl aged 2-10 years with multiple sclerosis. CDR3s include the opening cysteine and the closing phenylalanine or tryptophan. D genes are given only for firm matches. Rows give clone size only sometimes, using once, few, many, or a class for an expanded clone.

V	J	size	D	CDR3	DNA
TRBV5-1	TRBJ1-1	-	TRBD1	CASSIEGTGIEAFF	TGCGCCAGCAGCATCGAAGGGACAGGGATTGAAGCTTTCTTT
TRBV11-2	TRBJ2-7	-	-	CASSSQGTGTSDSYEQYF	TGTGCCAGCAGCTCCCAGGGGACAGGGACTAGCGACTCCTACGAGCAGTACTTC
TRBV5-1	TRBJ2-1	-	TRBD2	CASSLSTLTSGLGDEQFF	TGCGCCAGCAGCTTGTCGACCCTGACTAGCGGGCTGGGTGATGAGCAGTTCTTC
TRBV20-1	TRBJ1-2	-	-	CSAQTGRASYGYTF	TGCAGTGCCCAGACCGGGCGGGCCTCATATGGCTACACCTTC
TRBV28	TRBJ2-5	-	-	CASSLSAGPQETQYF	TGTGCCAGCAGTTTATCCGCGGGGCCCCAAGAGACCCAGTACTTC
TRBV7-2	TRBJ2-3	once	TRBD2	CASSYRTSGATDTQYF	TGTGCCAGCAGCTACCGGACTAGCGGGGCCACAGATACGCAGTATTTT
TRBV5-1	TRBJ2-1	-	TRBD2	CASSFRGSGDYNEQFF	TGCGCCAGCAGCTTTCGAGGTAGCGGGGATTACAATGAGCAGTTCTTT
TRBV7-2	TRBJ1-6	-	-	CASSLVRDGVSPLHF	TGTGCCAGCAGCTTAGTCCGGGACGGCGTTTCACCCCTCCACTTT
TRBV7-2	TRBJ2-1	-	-	CASSLAGLDYDEQFF	TGTGCCAGCAGCTTAGCTGGACTGGATTACGATGAGCAGTTCTTC
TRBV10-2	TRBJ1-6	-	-	CASKGTGEMAPLHF	TGCGCCAGCAAAGGGACGGGGGAAATGGCACCCCTCCACTTT
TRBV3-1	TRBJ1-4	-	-	CASSQDLTATNEKLFF	TGTGCCAGCAGCCAAGATTTGACTGCAACTAATGAAAAACTGTTTTTT
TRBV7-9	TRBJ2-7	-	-	CASTIGDSGEQYF	TGTGCCAGCACCATAGGAGACTCCGGCGAGCAGTACTTC
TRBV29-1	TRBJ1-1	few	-	CSVAGGKGAFF	TGCAGCGTTGCGGGGGGCAAAGGAGCTTTCTTT
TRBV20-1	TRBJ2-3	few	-	CSIGGRGLGTDTQYF	TGCAGTATCGGGGGTCGGGGGCTAGGCACAGATACGCAGTATTTT
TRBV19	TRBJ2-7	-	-	CASSRASVNYEQYF	TGTGCCAGTAGTAGGGCTAGCGTTAACTACGAGCAGTACTTC
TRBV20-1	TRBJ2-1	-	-	CSAHSPGVYNEQFF	TGCAGTGCGCATTCCCCCGGGGTATACAATGAGCAGTTCTTC
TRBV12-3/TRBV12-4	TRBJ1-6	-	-	CASRDPYNSPLHF	TGTGCCAGCAGGGATCCATATAATTCACCCCTCCACTTT
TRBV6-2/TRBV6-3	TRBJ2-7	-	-	CASSYSAGSYEQYF	TGTGCCAGCAGTTACTCGGCAGGTTCCTACGAGCAGTACTTC
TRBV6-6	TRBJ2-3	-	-	CASSRRQTPQGDTQYF	TGTGCCAGCAGTCGCCGCCAGACCCCCCAAGGGGATACGCAGTATTTT
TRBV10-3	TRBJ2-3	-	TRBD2	CAMSERETTDTQYF	TGTGCCATGAGCGAGCGGGAAACTACAGATACGCAGTATTTT
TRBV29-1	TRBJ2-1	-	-	CSVGPGVNEQFF	TGCAGCGTTGGTCCCGGGGTCAATGAGCAGTTCTTC
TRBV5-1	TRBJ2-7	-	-	CASSRFSGVDEQYF	TGCGCCAGCAGCCGCTTTTCCGGGGTCGACGAGCAGTACTTC
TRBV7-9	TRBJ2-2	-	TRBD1	CASSSGQGINTGELFF	TGTGCCAGCAGTTCGGGACAGGGGATCAACACCGGGGAGCTGTTTTTT
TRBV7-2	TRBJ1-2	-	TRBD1	CASSLAPSALGTGVGGYTF	TGTGCCAGCAGCTTAGCGCCGTCAGCCCTTGGGACAGGGGTAGGAGGCTACACCTTC
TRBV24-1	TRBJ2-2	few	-	CATSALGGERFF	TGTGCCACCAGTGCCCTAGGCGGGGAGCGGTTTTTT
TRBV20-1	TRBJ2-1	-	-	CSFGGNGLREQFF	TGCAGTTTCGGCGGGAACGGCCTAAGGGAGCAGTTCTTC
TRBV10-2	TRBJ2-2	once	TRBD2	CASSDPAGGTGELFF	TGCGCCAGCAGTGACCCAGCGGGAGGGACCGGGGAGCTGTTTTTT
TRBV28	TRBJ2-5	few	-	CASSSWQAVQETQYF	TGTGCCAGCAGTTCGTGGCAGGCAGTTCAAGAGACCCAGTACTTC
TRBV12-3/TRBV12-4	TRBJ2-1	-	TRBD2	CASRPTSGGLIGQFF	TGTGCCAGCAGACCGACTAGCGGGGGCCTGATTGGGCAGTTCTTC
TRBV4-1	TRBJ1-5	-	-	CASSVRDIGNQPQHF	TGCGCCAGCAGCGTCCGGGACATCGGCAATCAGCCCCAGCATTTT
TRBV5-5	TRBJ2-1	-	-	CASSATSLSAYNEQFF	TGTGCCAGCAGCGCGACTAGTTTAAGCGCCTACAATGAGCAGTTCTTC
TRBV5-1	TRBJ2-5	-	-	CASSLASSEQETQYF	TGCGCCAGCAGCTTGGCCTCCTCGGAGCAAGAGACCCAGTACTTC
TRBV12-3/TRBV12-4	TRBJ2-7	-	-	CASSLARRQGRYEQYF	TGTGCCAGCAGTTTAGCGAGGCGTCAGGGTAGATACGAGCAGTACTTC
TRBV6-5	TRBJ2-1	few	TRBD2	CASSSSAAGVFYNEQFF	TGTGCCAGCAGCTCCTCTGCCGCGGGGGTATTCTACAATGAGCAGTTCTTC
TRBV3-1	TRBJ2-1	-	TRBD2	CASSQDPWTSGRLSYNEQFF	TGTGCCAGCAGCCAAGATCCGTGGACTAGCGGGAGGCTATCCTACAATGAGCAGTTCTTC
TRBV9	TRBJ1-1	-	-	CASSRGYTEAFF	TGTGCCAGCAGCAGAGGGTACACTGAAGCTTTCTTT
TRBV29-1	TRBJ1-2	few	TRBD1	CSARTGRANYGYTF	TGCAGCGCCCGGACAGGAAGAGCTAACTATGGCTACACCTTC
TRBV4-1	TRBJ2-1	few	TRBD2	CASSQREGAGEQFF	TGCGCCAGCAGCCAAAGGGAGGGCGCGGGTGAGCAGTTCTTC
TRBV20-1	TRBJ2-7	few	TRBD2	CSAREVAGAGEQYF	TGCAGTGCTAGGGAAGTAGCGGGAGCGGGCGAGCAGTACTTC
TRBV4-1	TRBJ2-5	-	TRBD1	CASSNEGALQETQYF	TGCGCCAGCAGCAACGAGGGGGCCTTACAAGAGACCCAGTACTTC
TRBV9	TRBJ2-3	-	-	CASSVVGGTDTQYF	TGTGCCAGCAGCGTAGTTGGCGGCACAGATACGCAGTATTTT
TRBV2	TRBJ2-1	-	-	CASKGAGGTNEQFF	TGTGCCAGCAAAGGGGCTGGGGGAACCAATGAGCAGTTCTTC
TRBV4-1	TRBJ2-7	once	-	CASSQDGAVYEQYF	TGCGCCAGCAGCCAAGATGGGGCAGTCTACGAGCAGTACTTC
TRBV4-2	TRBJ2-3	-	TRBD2	CASSQPGLAETDTQYF	TGTGCCAGCAGCCAACCGGGACTAGCGGAGACAGATACGCAGTATTTT
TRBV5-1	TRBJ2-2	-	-	CASSPGINTGELFF	TGCGCCAGCAGCCCGGGAATTAACACCGGGGAGCTGTTTTTT
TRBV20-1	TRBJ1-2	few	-	CSARDFDGYTF	TGCAGTGCTAGAGATTTCGATGGCTACACCTTC
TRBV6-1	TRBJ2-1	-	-	CASRSLGGALTNEQFF	TGTGCCAGCAGGTCATTGGGGGGGGCCCTAACCAATGAGCAGTTCTTC
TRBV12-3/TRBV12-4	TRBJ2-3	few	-	CASTPLATRADTQYF	TGTGCCAGCACCCCTCTAGCTACTAGGGCAGATACGCAGTATTTT
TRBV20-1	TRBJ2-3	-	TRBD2	CSATRLAGGLSDTQYF	TGCAGTGCAACAAGACTAGCGGGGGGGCTCTCAGATACGCAGTATTTT
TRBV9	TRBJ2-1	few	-	CASSVAFFRHVGDNEQFF	TGTGCCAGCAGCGTAGCTTTTTTCAGGCACGTGGGGGACAATGAGCAGTTCTTC